One sample yielded the 20 T cell receptor beta chains listed below, sequenced in a study of cytomegalovirus exposure and HLA in healthy donors. Amplification used 60 Vbeta primers and 13 Jbeta primers. Generated by immunoSEQ multiplex PCR, the TCRdb table keeps only in-frame clones and is missing some. The sample carries about 200,000 clones, about 80% recorded once. The specimen sequenced was PBMCs. The receptors shown here come from a man aged 40-49 years in good health and CMV-seropositive.

The chain carries TRBV11-2 and TRBJ2-7; D not resolved. Trimming pared 5 bases from V and 3 bases from J, leaving 11 bases between. The CDR3 consists of 13 residues. Looked up from germline, CDR1 is SGHAT and CDR2 is FQNNGV. Here the CDR3 DNA reads TGTGCCAGCAGCCCCCCTGAGGTCTACGAGCAGTACTTC. Protein product: CASSPPEVYEQYF.

This clone came up once. The J gene is TRBJ2-3, the V gene TRBV21-1; the table's D gene call, TRBD1, was not cross checked with the DNA. TRBV21-1 is a pseudogene. The CDR3 consists of 16 residues. In DNA, the CDR3 is TGTGCCAGCAGCGGATGGACAGGGGCTGGCACAGATACGCAGTATTTT. Protein product: CASSGWTGAGTDTQYF.

The chain couples TRBV27 to TRBJ2-3; 11 nucleotides align to TRBD2. V lost 7 bases, J lost 5 bases, and 5 bases stayed unmatched. The germline V gene has CDR1 MNHEY and CDR2 SMNVEV (reference sequence). The CDR3 spans 14 residues. As DNA, the CDR3 is TGTGCCAGCACCTTAGCGGGGGGGAGAGATACGCAGTATTTT. Translated: CASTLAGGRDTQYF.

The chain recombines TRBV7-3 with TRBJ2-1; 8 positions agree with TRBD1. Germline CDR1 is SGHTA and CDR2 is FQGTGA. V dropped 5 bases and J dropped 9; count of bases not matched to a gene: 12. The CDR3 has 15 residues. The CDR3 loop is CASSTGQGASSEQFF. The CDR3 DNA is TGTGCCAGCAGCACGGGGCAGGGGGCCTCCTCTGAGCAGTTCTTC.

The chain employs TRBV19 and TRBJ1-2; the D gene is possibly TRBD1 (5 bases). Germline-derived CDR1 and CDR2 are LNHDA and SQIVND (reference sequence). V was cut by 4 bases and J by 4 bases, with 10 bases left in between. There are 13 residues in the CDR3. The CDR3 nucleotides read TGTGCCAGTAGTACGGACATCGGCTATGGCTACACCTTC. Protein: CASSTDIGYGYTF.

J is TRBJ1-5 and V is TRBV10-3; 8 bases map to TRBD1. Germline V CDR1 and CDR2: ENHRY, SYGVKD. V was clipped by 3 bases and J by 4 bases; unmatched bases: 5. The CDR3 is made up of 15 amino acids. CDR3 nucleotides: TGTGCCATCAGTGAACTACAGGGGGGAAATCAGCCCCAGCATTTT. Protein sequence: CAISELQGGNQPQHF.

In this sample, this clone turned up once. A read error may produce the germline difference seen at one junction end. The chain is built from TRBV5-1 and TRBJ2-5, with 9 bases aligning to TRBD1. Germline loops: CDR1 SGHRS, CDR2 YFSETQ. The CDR3 is made up of 15 amino acids. The CDR3 bases are TGCGCCAGCAGCCCGCCGGGACAGGGTGTGGAGACCCAGCACTTC. This sequence encodes CASSPPGQGVETQHF.

This chain links TRBV18 with TRBJ1-5, with 8 bases that match TRBD1. This CDR3 is built from 16 residues. Germline V gene sequence: CDR1 KGHSH, CDR2 LQKENI. The trim removed 1 base at V and 4 bases at J, leaving 6 bases unmatched. CDR3 DNA: TGTGCCAGCTCACCACTACAGGGGGTTAGAAATCAGCCCCAGCATTTT. It yields the protein CASSPLQGVRNQPQHF.

The J gene is TRBJ2-7, the V gene TRBV15; possibly TRBD2 for D (5 bases). Trimming removed 3 bases at V and 0 bases at J, with 18 bases between. Per the germline V gene, CDR1 is LNHNV and CDR2 is YYDKDF (reference sequence). There are 17 residues in the CDR3. The CDR3 sequence is CATSSSPEERGSYEQYF. The CDR3 DNA follows: TGTGCCACCAGCAGCTCCCCGGAGGAAAGAGGCTCCTACGAGCAGTACTTC.

The J gene is TRBJ2-5, the V gene TRBV19; D is possibly TRBD2 (6 bases). The CDR3 covers 15 residues. Germline CDR1 reads LNHDA; CDR2 reads SQIVND (reference sequence). Trimming removed 5 bases at V and 5 bases at J, with 18 bases between. CDR3 residues: CASSFRTTGRETQYF. Written as DNA, the CDR3 is TGTGCCAGTAGTTTCAGGACTACCGGACGGGAGACCCAGTACTTC. The full variable domain, completed using reference TRBV19 and TRBJ2-5, is DGGITQSPKYLFRKEGQNVTLSCEQNLNHDAMYWYRQDPGQGLRLIYYSQIVNDFQKGDIAEGYSVSREKKESFPLTVTSAQKNPTAFYLCASSFRTTGRETQYFGPGTRLLVL.

In this sample, this clone turned up once. The rearrangement uses TRBV7-9 and TRBJ2-1; D not resolved. V lost 5 bases to trimming and J lost 10 bases, with 12 bases between them. The CDR3 has 12 residues. CDR1 and CDR2 from the germline V gene are SEHNR and FQNEAQ (reference sequence). The CDR3 sequence is CASSAMGREQFF. As DNA, the CDR3 is TGTGCCAGCAGCGCCATGGGCCGGGAGCAGTTCTTC.

In DNA, the CDR3 is TGTGCCAGCGGCCCTCGAGGGAGAGGCACAGATACGCAGTATTTT. It translates to CASGPRGRGTDTQYF. The chain combines TRBV27 with TRBJ2-3; perhaps TRBD2 as D (5 bases). This CDR3 contains 15 residues. Germline CDR1 and CDR2: MNHEY and SMNVEV (reference sequence). V dropped 8 bases and J dropped 1 base, with 16 bases sitting between them.

The rearrangement links TRBV6-5 to TRBJ1-1, with 8 bases aligning to TRBD1. V dropped 0 bases and J dropped 10; count of bases not matched to a gene: 10. The CDR3 covers 15 residues. Per germline, CDR1 MNHEY and CDR2 SVGAGI. The DNA of the CDR3 is TGTGCCAGCAGTTACTCCACCACAGGGGGGGTTAGAGCTTTCTTT. This sequence encodes CASSYSTTGGVRAFF.

This chain links TRBV19 with TRBJ1-5, with a tentative D call TRBD1 (5 bases). Between the trimmed V and J ends, which lost 4 bases and 5 bases, there was a span of 18 bases. The CDR3 spans 16 residues. Germline V gives CDR1 LNHDA, CDR2 SQIVND (reference sequence). The CDR3 bases are TGTGCCAGTAGTACGTCCTACAGGAGATCTCATCAGCCCCAGCATTTT. Translation: CASSTSYRRSHQPQHF.

This chain uses TRBV6-5 with TRBJ1-5, with 9 bases matching TRBD1. In germline, CDR1 is MNHEY, CDR2 SVGAGI. Germline trimming cut 10 bases from V and 4 bases from J; bases unmatched to any gene: 8. CDR3 length: 14 residues. The CDR3 DNA reads as TGTGCCACCCCGACAGGGGGAGGGAATCAGCCCCAGCATTTT. This sequence encodes CATPTGGGNQPQHF.

In its sample, this clone was seen a few times. J is TRBJ2-1 and V is TRBV27; D unclear. Germline CDR1 is MNHEY and CDR2 is SMNVEV (reference sequence). CDR3 length: 14 residues. V was pared by 5 bases and J by 6 bases, with 14 bases between. CDR3: CASSPPGSRNEQFF. The CDR3 nucleotides are TGTGCCAGCAGTCCCCCCGGTAGTCGCAATGAGCAGTTCTTC.

J is TRBJ1-1 and V is TRBV14; unclear D gene. This CDR3 has 14 residues. The germline V gene has CDR1 SGHDN and CDR2 FVKESK. The ends were cut back, 4 bases at V and 1 base at J, with 10 bases in the middle. The CDR3 DNA reads TGTGCCAGCAGCCGGCAGGATGGGAACACTGAAGCTTTCTTT. As protein: CASSRQDGNTEAFF.

This clone was observed a few times. The V call is TRBV18, the J call TRBJ2-6; possibly TRBD1 for D (5 bases). The germline V gene has CDR1 KGHSH and CDR2 LQKENI. Deletions cut 3 bases from V and 0 bases from J, with 6 bases between. This CDR3 region has 15 residues. The CDR3 loop reads CASSPQGSGANVLTF. CDR3 coding DNA: TGTGCCAGCTCACCCCAGGGCTCTGGGGCCAACGTCCTGACTTTC.

This clone appeared once. The rearrangement links TRBV28 to TRBJ1-2, with D unresolved. This CDR3 spans 12 amino acids. Per germline, CDR1 MDHEN and CDR2 SYDVKM. V dropped 5 bases and J dropped 4 bases, with 8 bases sitting between them. The CDR3 nucleotides read TGTGCCAGCAGTCCCTCGGGCTATGGCTACACCTTC. This gives the protein CASSPSGYGYTF.

This clone was detected a few times. The chain is built from TRBV7-8 and TRBJ2-1; TRBD2 matches 9 bases. The CDR3 is 15 residues long. Germline assignment: CDR1 SGHVS and CDR2 FQNEAQ. With V trimmed by 0 bases and J by 6 bases, 3 bases remained unmatched. CDR3 in DNA: TGTGCCAGCAGCTTAGCTCTAGCGGGAAGCAATGAGCAGTTCTTC. Protein: CASSLALAGSNEQFF.